Listed below are T cell receptor beta chains from one sample, sequenced in a study of T-cell memory formation after mild COVID-19. TCRdb used MiXCR to reprocess the 5' RACE reads, holding one entry per CDR3 protein. The repertoire holds 350,000 or so distinct CDR3 sequences, with 13% as singletons. Sequencing was carried out using PBMCs or a T cell subset sorted from them (not recorded which). The receptor source for this set is a man aged 18 to 30 who had mild COVID-19 (a few samples of this study predate the infection). Cell type and time point are not known. Both conserved end residues are part of each CDR3. D genes are given only for firm matches. Rows give clone size only sometimes, using once, few, many, or a class for an expanded clone.

j_call: TRBJ2-3; clone_size: many; v_call: TRBV5-1; d_call: -; cdr3_nt: TGCGCCAGCAGCGATACCGGGCGTGCTAGCACAGATACGCAGTATTTT; cdr3_aa: CASSDTGRASTDTQYF
j_call: TRBJ2-1; clone_size: -; v_call: TRBV11-2; d_call: -; cdr3_nt: TGTGCCAGCAGCAGAAGAGGGGGGAGCTCCTACAATGAGCAGTTCTTC; cdr3_aa: CASSRRGGSSYNEQFF
j_call: TRBJ2-2; clone_size: few; v_call: TRBV25-1; d_call: -; cdr3_nt: TGTGCCAGCAGTGAAGGTTCGTGGGAGCTGTTTTTT; cdr3_aa: CASSEGSWELFF
j_call: TRBJ1-1; clone_size: few; v_call: TRBV6-2/TRBV6-3; d_call: -; cdr3_nt: TGTGCCAGCAGCCGCAGGGCAACTGAAGCTTTCTTT; cdr3_aa: CASSRRATEAFF
j_call: TRBJ1-1; clone_size: -; v_call: TRBV7-3; d_call: TRBD1; cdr3_nt: TGTGCCAGCAGCTTAACTCAACGGGACAGGGAATTCGCTAACACTGAAGCTTTCTTT; cdr3_aa: CASSLTQRDREFANTEAFF
j_call: TRBJ1-3; clone_size: few; v_call: TRBV6-5; d_call: -; cdr3_nt: TGTGCCAGCAGTTACTCGCTAGCCATCTCTGGAAACACCATATATTTT; cdr3_aa: CASSYSLAISGNTIYF
j_call: TRBJ2-1; clone_size: -; v_call: TRBV7-6; d_call: TRBD1; cdr3_nt: TGTGCCAGCAGCAAGGACAGGGGACCCTACAATGAGCAGTTCTTC; cdr3_aa: CASSKDRGPYNEQFF
j_call: TRBJ2-2; clone_size: -; v_call: TRBV6-4; d_call: -; cdr3_nt: TGTGCCAGCATGGAAGGACAGAACACCGGGGAGCTGTTTTTT; cdr3_aa: CASMEGQNTGELFF
j_call: TRBJ2-3; clone_size: few; v_call: TRBV5-1; d_call: -; cdr3_nt: TGCGCCAGCAGCTTGGCGGTATGGCAGTCCACAGATACGCAGTATTTT; cdr3_aa: CASSLAVWQSTDTQYF
j_call: TRBJ2-2; clone_size: many; v_call: TRBV7-3; d_call: TRBD2; cdr3_nt: TGTGCCAGCAGCCTCGCCGGGACTATGTTTACCGGGGAGCTGTTTTTT; cdr3_aa: CASSLAGTMFTGELFF
j_call: TRBJ1-2; clone_size: -; v_call: TRBV6-2/TRBV6-3; d_call: -; cdr3_nt: TGTGCCAGCAGCTACCGCTTCTCCTTTAGCGGGACCTTTGCTCCTGCGGATGGCTACACCTTC; cdr3_aa: CASSYRFSFSGTFAPADGYTF
j_call: TRBJ1-2; clone_size: -; v_call: TRBV29-1; d_call: -; cdr3_nt: TGCAGCGTGGCGACAGTTAGGAATGGCTACACCTTC; cdr3_aa: CSVATVRNGYTF
j_call: TRBJ2-3; clone_size: -; v_call: TRBV4-3; d_call: -; cdr3_nt: TGCGCCAGCAGCCAAGACGACCGGGGCCTGATGGATACGCAGTATTTT; cdr3_aa: CASSQDDRGLMDTQYF
j_call: TRBJ2-1; clone_size: -; v_call: TRBV7-2; d_call: -; cdr3_nt: TGTGCCAGCAGCGCTTGGAGAGGGAATGAGCAGTTCTTC; cdr3_aa: CASSAWRGNEQFF
j_call: TRBJ2-5; clone_size: -; v_call: TRBV6-2/TRBV6-3; d_call: -; cdr3_nt: TGTGCCAGCAGTCGTTACAGGGAGCTTAACCAAGAGACCCAGTACTTC; cdr3_aa: CASSRYRELNQETQYF